This is a list of T cell receptor beta chains from one sample in a study of shared clonotypes between healthy human individuals. The table came from immunoSEQ multiplex PCR; TCRdb's copy has only in-frame clones and leaves some out. The table records some 1,100,000 clones, approximately 80% of them present only once. Sequencing was performed on memory CD4+ T cells from PBMCs. Source of these receptors: a man aged 18 to 30 in good health. Some clones in this sample may be carry-over from other donors' samples. Each CDR3 is given with its conserved first and last residue. Each record gives: clone size, J gene, V gene, D gene, CDR3 protein, CDR3 DNA. The D gene is left open where the match is weak. Part of the rows lack a size; the others show once, few, many or a class for expanded clones.

-,TRBJ2-1,TRBV7-3,-,CASSLYSGPYNEQFF,TGTGCCAGCAGCTTATACTCGGGACCCTACAATGAGCAGTTCTTC
-,TRBJ2-1,TRBV28,-,CASKSSYNEQFF,TGTGCCAGCAAGAGCTCCTACAATGAGCAGTTCTTC
-,TRBJ1-4,TRBV6-1,-,CASSFNEKLFF,TGTGCCAGCAGCTTTAATGAAAAACTGTTTTTT
-,TRBJ2-7,TRBV7-9,-,CASSPRGGSSSYEQYF,TGTGCCAGCAGCCCAAGGGGGGGGTCAAGCTCCTACGAGCAGTACTTC
-,TRBJ1-2,TRBV7-3,-,CASSPDRNYGYTF,TGTGCCAGCAGCCCTGACCGAAACTATGGCTACACCTTC
-,TRBJ2-2,TRBV19,TRBD2,CASSILSGRAPGELFF,TGTGCCAGTAGTATCCTGAGCGGGAGGGCCCCCGGGGAGCTGTTTTTT
-,TRBJ2-5,TRBV2,-,CASGYGTRQETQYF,TGTGCCAGCGGGTACGGGACCCGCCAAGAGACCCAGTACTTC
few,TRBJ2-1,TRBV30,-,CAWVLENEQFF,TGTGCCTGGGTACTAGAAAATGAGCAGTTCTTC
-,TRBJ1-1,TRBV18,-,CASSPQSADTEAFF,TGTGCCAGCTCACCCCAATCAGCGGACACTGAAGCTTTCTTT
-,TRBJ1-4,TRBV2,-,CASSGTRALGGELFF,TGTGCCAGCAGCGGGACCAGGGCCCTGGGCGGGGAACTGTTTTTT
-,TRBJ2-2,TRBV29-1,-,CSVLGTGELFF,TGCAGCGTTCTCGGCACCGGGGAGCTGTTTTTT
-,TRBJ1-2,TRBV28,-,CASSLQQALHGYTF,TGTGCCAGCAGTTTACAACAGGCTCTCCATGGCTACACCTTC
-,TRBJ2-6,TRBV7-9,-,CASSLPTGGVFSGANVLTF,TGTGCCAGCAGCCTCCCTACAGGGGGGGTCTTTTCTGGGGCCAACGTCCTGACTTTC
-,TRBJ1-2,TRBV4-3,TRBD1,CASSQQTGEDGYTF,TGCGCCAGCAGCCAACAGACAGGGGAGGATGGCTACACCTTC
-,TRBJ2-3,TRBV18,-,CASSPLRDTQYF,TGTGCCAGCTCACCCCTCAGGGATACGCAGTATTTT
-,TRBJ2-2,TRBV29-1,TRBD1,CSVAKDRGTGELFF,TGCAGCGTTGCAAAGGACAGGGGCACCGGGGAGCTGTTTTTT
-,TRBJ1-2,TRBV6-5,-,CASRKGRTNYGYTF,TGTGCCAGCCGGAAAGGGCGGACTAACTATGGCTACACCTTC
-,TRBJ1-1,TRBV13,-,CASSLSRLANTEAFF,TGTGCCAGCAGCTTAAGCCGCCTCGCCAACACTGAAGCTTTCTTT
-,TRBJ2-3,TRBV11-1,-,CASSFTSQRGDTQYF,TGTGCCAGCAGCTTCACTAGCCAGAGAGGAGATACGCAGTATTTT
-,TRBJ1-4,TRBV5-1,TRBD1,CASSLSRGRNEKLFF,TGCGCCAGCAGCTTGTCCAGGGGGAGAAATGAAAAACTGTTTTTT
-,TRBJ1-1,TRBV11-2,-,CASSIDAAVAEAFF,TGTGCCAGCAGCATTGACGCGGCAGTCGCTGAAGCTTTCTTT
-,TRBJ1-2,TRBV28,-,CASSLPQGRNGYTF,TGTGCCAGCAGTTTGCCTCAGGGCCGAAATGGCTACACCTTC
many,TRBJ2-1,TRBV10-3,-,CAISYSDVYNEQFF,TGTGCCATCAGTTATTCGGACGTATACAATGAGCAGTTCTTC
few,TRBJ2-3,TRBV5-8,TRBD2,CASSLWAGGGTDTQYF,TGTGCCAGCAGCCTGTGGGCGGGAGGTGGCACAGATACGCAGTATTTT
-,TRBJ2-3,TRBV29-1,TRBD1,CSAPTGSTDTQYF,TGCAGCGCCCCGACAGGGTCCACAGATACGCAGTATTTT
-,TRBJ2-7,TRBV4-1,-,CASSPDSDYYEQYF,TGCGCCAGCAGCCCGGACAGCGATTACTACGAGCAGTACTTC
few,TRBJ2-7,TRBV12-5,TRBD2,CASGFGGSREQYF,TGTGCTAGTGGTTTCGGCGGGAGCCGCGAGCAGTACTTC
-,TRBJ2-3,TRBV7-2,-,CASSLARTYPTQYF,TGTGCCAGCAGCTTAGCGCGGACCTATCCGACGCAGTATTTT
many,TRBJ2-5,TRBV2,-,CASSPTGTGLGAQYF,TGTGCCAGCAGTCCCACCGGGACGGGCCTCGGCGCCCAGTACTTC
once,TRBJ2-7,TRBV21-1,-,CASSKVPGERDEQYF,TGTGCCAGCAGCAAAGTCCCGGGAGAACGTGACGAGCAGTACTTC
once,TRBJ1-2,TRBV5-6,TRBD1,CATTRDREKYGYTF,TGTGCCACCACTCGGGACAGAGAGAAATATGGCTACACCTTC
-,TRBJ2-3,TRBV9,-,CASSVRVSLSDTQYF,TGTGCCAGCAGCGTACGGGTCTCCCTATCAGATACGCAGTATTTT
few,TRBJ1-5,TRBV30,TRBD1,CAWGQGHQPQHF,TGTGCCTGGGGACAGGGACATCAGCCCCAGCATTTT
-,TRBJ1-1,TRBV9,-,CASSVAGHQNTEAFF,TGTGCCAGCAGCGTAGCTGGCCACCAGAACACTGAAGCTTTCTTT
-,TRBJ2-5,TRBV6-1,-,CASSVRSFETQYF,TGTGCCAGCAGTGTTAGGTCTTTTGAGACCCAGTACTTC
-,TRBJ1-2,TRBV19,-,CASNPGGGANYGYTF,TGTGCCAGTAACCCGGGAGGGGGGGCTAACTATGGCTACACCTTC
-,TRBJ1-2,TRBV7-2,-,CASSLVTGFTNYGYTF,TGTGCCAGCAGCTTAGTCACGGGGTTTACTAACTATGGCTACACCTTC
-,TRBJ2-2,TRBV9,TRBD2,CASSVEGMLAGGGIYTGELFF,TGTGCCAGCAGCGTAGAAGGAATGCTAGCGGGAGGGGGTATTTACACCGGGGAGCTGTTTTTT
-,TRBJ1-2,TRBV7-9,-,CASTAVGSYGYTF,TGTGCCAGCACCGCGGTGGGGAGCTATGGCTACACCTTC
-,TRBJ1-2,TRBV5-8,-,CASSPRRGGKGYTF,TGTGCCAGCAGTCCTCGACGCGGGGGTAAGGGCTACACCTTC
-,TRBJ2-1,TRBV7-2,TRBD2,CASSPTSWTDEQFF,TGTGCCAGCAGCCCGACTAGCTGGACGGATGAGCAGTTCTTC
many,TRBJ2-2,TRBV4-1,TRBD2,CASSQGGLAGVGTGELFF,TGCGCCAGCAGCCAAGGGGGACTAGCGGGAGTTGGAACCGGGGAGCTGTTTTTT
-,TRBJ1-1,TRBV5-1,-,CASSLGQKGTEAFF,TGCGCCAGCAGCTTGGGTCAAAAGGGAACTGAAGCTTTCTTT
-,TRBJ1-1,TRBV5-4,TRBD1,CASTSGTGVYTEAFF,TGTGCCAGCACCTCCGGGACAGGCGTATACACTGAAGCTTTCTTT
once,TRBJ1-1,TRBV5-1,TRBD1,CASSSGTGDGAFF,TGCGCCAGCAGCTCTGGGACAGGGGATGGAGCTTTCTTT
-,TRBJ2-5,TRBV18,-,CASSPLLQETQYF,TGTGCCAGCTCACCACTCCTACAAGAGACCCAGTACTTC
-,TRBJ2-3,TRBV28,-,CASRPAEAGRDTQYF,TGTGCCAGCAGACCTGCCGAGGCAGGGCGTGATACGCAGTATTTT
-,TRBJ2-1,TRBV5-4,-,CASSLGQGVYNEQFF,TGTGCCAGCAGCTTGGGGCAGGGAGTCTACAATGAGCAGTTCTTC
-,TRBJ2-2,TRBV11-3,TRBD2,CASSLGSGRSTGELFF,TGTGCCAGCAGCTTAGGTAGCGGGAGATCCACCGGGGAGCTGTTTTTT
-,TRBJ2-5,TRBV4-1,-,CASSQEGTGTGETQYF,TGCGCCAGCAGCCAAGAAGGTACGGGGACGGGGGAGACCCAGTACTTC
-,TRBJ2-1,TRBV11-2,-,CASSLLVSAGILVEQFF,TGTGCCAGCAGCTTACTCGTGTCGGCGGGGATATTAGTTGAGCAGTTCTTC